This T cell receptor beta chain comes out of a study of blood T cell repertoires in COVID-19. About the study: Acute and convalescent COVID-19 specimens originated in the United States, Italy and Spain. PBMCs, B-cell-depleted T cells, or T cells were the source of the cDNA or gDNA that made up the material.

CDR3 length: 13 amino acids. V lost 8 bases to trimming and J lost 5 bases, with 13 bases between them. Germline assignment: CDR1 SEHNR and CDR2 FQNEAQ (reference sequence). The table came from immunoSEQ multiplex PCR; TCRdb's copy has only in-frame clones and leaves some out. The data show about 160,000 clones, about four fifths seen once. Participants' reported clinical history set cohort assignment. The sample comprised PBMCs or T cells enriched from blood (not recorded which). The sequence came from a man aged 55-75 years who had recovered from COVID-19. This sequence joins TRBV7-9 and TRBJ2-1, with D perhaps matching TRBD1 (5 bases). For the CDR3, the DNA is TGTGCCAGCTCTAGGACACCTAACAATGAGCAGTTCTTC. Translated, it gives CASSRTPNNEQFF. The whole variable domain, remainder taken from reference TRBV7-9 and TRBJ2-1, is DTGVSQNPRHKITKRGQNVTFRCDPISEHNRLYWYRQTLGQGPEFLTYFQNEAQLEKSRLLSDRFSAERPKGSFSTLEIQRTEQGDSAMYLCASSRTPNNEQFFGPGTRLTVL.